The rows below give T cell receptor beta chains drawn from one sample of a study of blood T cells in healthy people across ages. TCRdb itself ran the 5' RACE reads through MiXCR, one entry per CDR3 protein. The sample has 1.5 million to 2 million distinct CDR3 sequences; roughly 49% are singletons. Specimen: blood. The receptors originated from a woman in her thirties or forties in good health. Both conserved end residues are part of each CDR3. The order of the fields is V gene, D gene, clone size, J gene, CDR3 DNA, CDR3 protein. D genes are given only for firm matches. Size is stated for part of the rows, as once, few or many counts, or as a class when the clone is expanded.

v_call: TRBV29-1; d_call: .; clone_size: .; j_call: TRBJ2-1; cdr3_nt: TGCAGCGTTGTAGTAAGGGTTGGTGAGCAGTTCTTC; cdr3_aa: CSVVVRVGEQFF
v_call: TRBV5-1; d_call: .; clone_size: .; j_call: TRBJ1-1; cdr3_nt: TGCGCCAGCAGCTTGGAGGTCGAGACTGAAGCTTTCTTT; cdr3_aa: CASSLEVETEAFF
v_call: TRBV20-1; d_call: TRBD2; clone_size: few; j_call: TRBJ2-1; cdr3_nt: TGCAGTGCTAGAGATGCCAGCGGGGGATCCTACAATGAGCAGTTCTTC; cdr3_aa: CSARDASGGSYNEQFF
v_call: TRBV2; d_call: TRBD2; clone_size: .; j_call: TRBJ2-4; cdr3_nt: TGTGCCAGCAGTGAAAGTAGGGCGGGGGGTGAGCAGTACTTC; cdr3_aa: CASSESRAGGEQYF
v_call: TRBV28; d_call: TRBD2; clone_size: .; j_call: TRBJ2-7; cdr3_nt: TGTGCCAGCAGTTTAGCGGGGGTACCGCAAGAGGCCCAGTACTTC; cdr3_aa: CASSLAGVPQEAQYF
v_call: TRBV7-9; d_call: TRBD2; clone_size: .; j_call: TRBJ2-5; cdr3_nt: TGTGCCAGCAGCCAGAGAGCGGGGGGTCAAGAGACCCAGTACTTC; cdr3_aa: CASSQRAGGQETQYF
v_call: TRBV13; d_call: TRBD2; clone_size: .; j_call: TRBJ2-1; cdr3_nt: TGTGCCAGCAGCCCCTCGGGGCGGGGGGGCGATGAGCAGTTCTTC; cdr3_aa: CASSPSGRGGDEQFF
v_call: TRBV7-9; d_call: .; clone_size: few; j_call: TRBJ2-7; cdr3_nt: TGTGCCAGCAGCGCTACCGGGACCCCGCCCTACGAGCAGTACTTC; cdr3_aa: CASSATGTPPYEQYF
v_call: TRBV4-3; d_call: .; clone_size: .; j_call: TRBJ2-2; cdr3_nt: TGCGCCAGCAGCCAAGATCGGCGGAACACCGGAGAGCTGTTTTTT; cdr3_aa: CASSQDRRNTGELFF
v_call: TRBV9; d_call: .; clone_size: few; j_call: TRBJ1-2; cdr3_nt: TGTGCCAGCAGCGTAGTTGCGGTGAGGGGCGCTAACTATGGCTACACCTTC; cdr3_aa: CASSVVAVRGANYGYTF
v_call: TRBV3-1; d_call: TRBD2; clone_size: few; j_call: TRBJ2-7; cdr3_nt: TGTGCCAGCAGCCAAGAACGCGGGGGGAGGTACTTC; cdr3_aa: CASSQERGGRYF
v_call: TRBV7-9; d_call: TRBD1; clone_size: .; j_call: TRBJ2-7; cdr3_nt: TGTGCCAGCAGCCTACCGACAGGGCTGGACCCCTACGAGCAGTACTTC; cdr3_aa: CASSLPTGLDPYEQYF
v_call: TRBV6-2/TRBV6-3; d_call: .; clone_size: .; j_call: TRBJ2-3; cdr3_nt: TGTGCCAGCAGTGCGTGGAAGTCTCTTAGCACAGATACGCAGTATTTT; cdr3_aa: CASSAWKSLSTDTQYF
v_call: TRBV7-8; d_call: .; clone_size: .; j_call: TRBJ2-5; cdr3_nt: TGTGCCAGCATCCTCACGACAGTCCAAGAGACCCAGTACTTC; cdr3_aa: CASILTTVQETQYF
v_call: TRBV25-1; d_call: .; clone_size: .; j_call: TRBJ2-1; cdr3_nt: TGTGCCAGCAGTTCACCTCGGGTGCAGGGTTACAGTGAGCAGTTCTTC; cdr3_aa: CASSSPRVQGYSEQFF
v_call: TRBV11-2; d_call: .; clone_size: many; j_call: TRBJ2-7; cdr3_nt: TGTGCCAGCAGCTTTGGGGGAGGACACTACGAGCAGTACTTC; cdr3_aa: CASSFGGGHYEQYF
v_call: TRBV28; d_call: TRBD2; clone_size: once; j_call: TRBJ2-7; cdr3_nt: TGTGCCAGCAGTTCTAGCGGGAGTGATCAATTGGGCTCCTACGAGCAGTACTTC; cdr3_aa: CASSSSGSDQLGSYEQYF
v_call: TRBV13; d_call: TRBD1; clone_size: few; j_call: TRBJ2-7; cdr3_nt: TGTGCCAGCAGCGAATCCGGGACAGGAACCTACGAGCAGTACTTC; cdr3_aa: CASSESGTGTYEQYF
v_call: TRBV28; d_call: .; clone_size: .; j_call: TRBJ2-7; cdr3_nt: TGTGCCAGCAGTTTAATTGGAAGGAGTTACGAGCAGTACTTC; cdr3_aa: CASSLIGRSYEQYF
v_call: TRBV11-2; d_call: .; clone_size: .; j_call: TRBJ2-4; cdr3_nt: TGTGCCAGCAGCATAACCGAAGGATATTCGCTTCAGTACTTC; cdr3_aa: CASSITEGYSLQYF
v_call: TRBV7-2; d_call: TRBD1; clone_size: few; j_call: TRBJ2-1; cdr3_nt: TGTGCCAGCAGCCCGGACAGGGGTATGTGGAATGAGCAGTTCTTC; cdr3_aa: CASSPDRGMWNEQFF
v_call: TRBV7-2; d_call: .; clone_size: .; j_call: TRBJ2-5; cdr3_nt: TGTGCCAGCAGACGGGTTCAGGTGCAAGAGACCCAGTACTTC; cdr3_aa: CASRRVQVQETQYF
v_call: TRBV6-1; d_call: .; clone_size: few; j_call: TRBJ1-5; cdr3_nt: TGTGCCAGCAGTGAGGCCGGGGGGGCCAATCAGCCCCAGCATTTT; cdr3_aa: CASSEAGGANQPQHF
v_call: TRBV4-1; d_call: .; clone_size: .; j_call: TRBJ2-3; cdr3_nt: TGCGCCAGCAGCCAAGGGCGCGTCCAGGGGACTAGCACAGATACGCAGTATTTT; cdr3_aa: CASSQGRVQGTSTDTQYF
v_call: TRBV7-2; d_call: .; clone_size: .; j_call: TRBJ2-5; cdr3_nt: TGTGCCACTACAGGGGAGGGGGTGGAGACCCAGTACTTC; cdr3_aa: CATTGEGVETQYF
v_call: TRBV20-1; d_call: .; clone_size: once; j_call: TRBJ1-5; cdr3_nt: TGCAGTGCTAGGCCGACAGGAAATCAGCCCCAGCATTTT; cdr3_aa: CSARPTGNQPQHF
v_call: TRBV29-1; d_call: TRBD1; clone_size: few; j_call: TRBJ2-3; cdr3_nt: TGCAGCGTTGGGAGACAGGGGAGCACAGATACGCAGTATTTT; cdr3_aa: CSVGRQGSTDTQYF
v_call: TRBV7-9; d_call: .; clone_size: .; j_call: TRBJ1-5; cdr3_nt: TGTGCCAGCAGCTCCGCTGGGCGAGGGGACAATCAGCCCCAGCATTTT; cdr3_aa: CASSSAGRGDNQPQHF
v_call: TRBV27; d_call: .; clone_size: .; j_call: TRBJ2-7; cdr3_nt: TGTGCCAGCAGACGTCAAGGAGGCACCTACGAGCAGTACTTC; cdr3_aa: CASRRQGGTYEQYF
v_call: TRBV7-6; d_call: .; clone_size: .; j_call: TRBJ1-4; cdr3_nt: TGTGCCAGCAGCTTAGGGGCGTCGTTTAATGAAAAACTGTTTTTT; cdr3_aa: CASSLGASFNEKLFF
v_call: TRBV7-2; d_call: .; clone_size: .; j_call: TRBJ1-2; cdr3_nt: TGTGCCAGCAGCTCATACATAGCTAACTATGGCTACACCTTC; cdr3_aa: CASSSYIANYGYTF
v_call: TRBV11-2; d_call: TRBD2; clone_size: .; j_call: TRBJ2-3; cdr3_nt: TGTGCCAGCAGCTTTCCTAGCGGGACCGAGGGAACAACAGATACGCAGTATTTT; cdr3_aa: CASSFPSGTEGTTDTQYF
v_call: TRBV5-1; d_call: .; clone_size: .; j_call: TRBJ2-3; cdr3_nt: TGCGCCAGCAAGGGTTTGAGGGGTATAGGCACAGATACGCAGTATTTT; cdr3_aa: CASKGLRGIGTDTQYF
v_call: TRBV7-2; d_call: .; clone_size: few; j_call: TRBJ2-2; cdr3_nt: TGTGCCAGCAGCTTAGGAGAACCAACCGGGGAGCTGTTTTTT; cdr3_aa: CASSLGEPTGELFF
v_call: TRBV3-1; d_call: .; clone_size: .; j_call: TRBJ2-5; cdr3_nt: TGTGCCAGCAGCCAAACCAGGGGGGACCAAGAGACCCAGTACTTC; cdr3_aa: CASSQTRGDQETQYF